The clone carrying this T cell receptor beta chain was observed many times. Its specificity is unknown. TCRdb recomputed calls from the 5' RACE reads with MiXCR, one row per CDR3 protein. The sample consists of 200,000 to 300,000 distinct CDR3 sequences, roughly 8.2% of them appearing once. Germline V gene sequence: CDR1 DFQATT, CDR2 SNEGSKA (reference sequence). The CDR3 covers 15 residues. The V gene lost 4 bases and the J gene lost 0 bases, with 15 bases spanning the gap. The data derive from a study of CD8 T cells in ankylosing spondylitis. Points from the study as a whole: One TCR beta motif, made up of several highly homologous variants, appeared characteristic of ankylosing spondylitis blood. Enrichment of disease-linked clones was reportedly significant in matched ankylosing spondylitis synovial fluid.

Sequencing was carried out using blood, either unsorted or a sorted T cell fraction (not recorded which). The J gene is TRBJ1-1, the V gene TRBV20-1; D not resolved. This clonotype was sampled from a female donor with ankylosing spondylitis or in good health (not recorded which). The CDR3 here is CSANPRGEVNTEAFF. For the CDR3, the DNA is TGCAGTGCTAACCCCCGGGGAGAGGTGAACACTGAAGCTTTCTTT.